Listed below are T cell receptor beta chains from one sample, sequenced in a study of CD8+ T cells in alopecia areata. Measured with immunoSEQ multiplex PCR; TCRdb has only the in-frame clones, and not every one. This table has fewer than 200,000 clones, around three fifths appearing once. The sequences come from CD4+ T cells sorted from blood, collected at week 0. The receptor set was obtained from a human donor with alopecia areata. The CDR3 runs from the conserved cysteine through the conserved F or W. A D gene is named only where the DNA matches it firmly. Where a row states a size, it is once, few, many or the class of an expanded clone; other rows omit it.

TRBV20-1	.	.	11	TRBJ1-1	CSRASNTEAFF	TGCAGCCGCGCCTCGAACACTGAAGCTTTCTTT
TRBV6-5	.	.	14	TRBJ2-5	CASSYEGLVETQYF	TGTGCCAGCAGTTACGAGGGGCTAGTAGAGACCCAGTACTTC
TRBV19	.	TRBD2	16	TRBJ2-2	CASSLAGPSHTGELFF	TGTGCCAGTAGCCTAGCGGGGCCCTCTCACACCGGGGAGCTGTTTTTT
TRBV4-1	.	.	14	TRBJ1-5	CASSQDWVDQPQHF	TGCGCCAGCAGCCAAGACTGGGTTGATCAGCCCCAGCATTTT
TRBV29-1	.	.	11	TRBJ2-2	CSVGSAGELFF	TGCAGCGTTGGGTCGGCCGGGGAGCTGTTTTTT
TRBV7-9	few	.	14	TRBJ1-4	CASSLPFRGEKLFF	TGTGCCAGCAGCTTACCATTCCGTGGGGAAAAACTGTTTTTT
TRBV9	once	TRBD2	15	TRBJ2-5	CASSARLAGVETQYF	TGTGCCAGCAGCGCCAGACTAGCGGGGGTGGAGACCCAGTACTTC
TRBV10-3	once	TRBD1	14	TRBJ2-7	CAISRGQGVHEQYF	TGTGCCATCAGCCGGGGACAGGGTGTCCACGAGCAGTACTTC
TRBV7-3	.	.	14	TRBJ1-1	CASSPDSLNTEAFF	TGTGCCAGCAGCCCGGACAGCTTGAACACTGAAGCTTTCTTT
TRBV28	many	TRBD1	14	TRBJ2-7	CASSSRQGKYEQYF	TGTGCCAGCAGTTCCCGACAGGGGAAATACGAGCAGTACTTC
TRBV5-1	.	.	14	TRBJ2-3	CASSLPSGTDTQYF	TGCGCCAGCAGCTTGCCTAGCGGCACAGATACGCAGTATTTT
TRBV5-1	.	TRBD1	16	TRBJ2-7	CASSRLRGQDTYEQYF	TGCGCCAGCAGCCGACTCAGGGGGCAAGATACCTACGAGCAGTACTTC
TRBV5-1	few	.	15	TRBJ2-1	CASRRQDIAYNEQFF	TGCGCCAGCAGAAGGCAGGACATAGCATACAATGAGCAGTTCTTC
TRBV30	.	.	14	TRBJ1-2	CAWSADTGTGGYTF	TGTGCCTGGAGTGCCGATACCGGGACGGGGGGCTACACCTTC
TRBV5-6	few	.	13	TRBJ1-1	CASSFTVNTEAFF	TGTGCCAGCAGCTTCACAGTGAACACTGAAGCTTTCTTT
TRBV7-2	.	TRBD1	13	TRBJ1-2	CASSLRGERGYTF	TGTGCCAGCAGCCTCAGGGGGGAACGTGGCTACACCTTC
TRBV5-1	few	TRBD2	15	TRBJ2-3	CASSLSGGSTDTQYF	TGCGCCAGCAGCTTATCGGGGGGGAGCACAGATACGCAGTATTTT
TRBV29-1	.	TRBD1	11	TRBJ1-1	CSPGGNTEAFF	TGCAGCCCAGGGGGGAACACTGAAGCTTTCTTT
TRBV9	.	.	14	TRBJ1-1	CASSGQIQNTEAFF	TGTGCCAGCAGCGGACAGATCCAGAACACTGAAGCTTTCTTT
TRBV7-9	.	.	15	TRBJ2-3	CASSLGIRSTDTQYF	TGTGCCAGCAGCTTAGGAATCCGGAGCACAGATACGCAGTATTTT
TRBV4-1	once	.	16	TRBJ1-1	CASSRYGRGPNTEAFF	TGCGCCAGCAGCCGCTACGGCCGGGGGCCGAACACTGAAGCTTTCTTT
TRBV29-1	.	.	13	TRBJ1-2	CSVAPTGSYGYTF	TGCAGCGTTGCACCTACAGGATCCTATGGCTACACCTTC
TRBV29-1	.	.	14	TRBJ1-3	CSVGGGSNGNTIYF	TGCAGCGTCGGCGGAGGGTCGAATGGAAACACCATATATTTT
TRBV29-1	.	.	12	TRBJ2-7	CSVALPPNEQYF	TGCAGCGTTGCTCTCCCCCCCAACGAGCAGTACTTC
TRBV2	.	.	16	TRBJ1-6	CASRTDSPRDSSPLHF	TGTGCCAGCAGGACGGACAGCCCCCGGGATTCCTCACCCCTCCACTTT
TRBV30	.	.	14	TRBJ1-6	CAWSERGAGSPLHF	TGTGCCTGGAGTGAGCGGGGGGCAGGTTCACCCCTCCACTTT
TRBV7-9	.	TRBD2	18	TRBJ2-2	CASSSPGGGARGTGELFF	TGTGCCAGCAGCTCCCCAGGCGGGGGGGCGCGGGGCACCGGGGAGCTGTTTTTT
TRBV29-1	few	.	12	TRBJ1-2	CSFRVEGAGYTF	TGCAGCTTCCGAGTGGAAGGGGCTGGCTACACCTTC
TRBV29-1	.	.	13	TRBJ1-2	CSVRGRGNYGYTF	TGCAGCGTCAGGGGAAGGGGCAACTATGGCTACACCTTC
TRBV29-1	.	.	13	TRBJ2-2	CSESRGNTGELFF	TGCAGCGAGTCTAGAGGGAACACCGGGGAGCTGTTTTTT
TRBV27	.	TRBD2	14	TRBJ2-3	CARTWRGATDTQYF	TGTGCCAGAACATGGCGGGGGGCCACAGATACGCAGTATTTT
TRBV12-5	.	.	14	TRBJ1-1	CASGPEMVGTEAFF	TGTGCTAGTGGTCCGGAAATGGTGGGGACTGAAGCTTTCTTT
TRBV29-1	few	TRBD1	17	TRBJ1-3	CSVAGQDSDRSGNTIYF	TGCAGCGTCGCGGGACAGGATAGCGATCGTTCTGGAAACACCATATATTTT
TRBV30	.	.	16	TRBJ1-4	CAWNIGGIGVREKLFF	TGTGCCTGGAACATCGGTGGAATTGGAGTTCGTGAAAAACTGTTTTTT